Following are 4 T cell receptor beta chains from one sample sequenced in a study of blood T cell repertoires in COVID-19 (dated by TCRdb to the early 2020s). Library construction relied on the immunoSEQ multiplex PCR assay. Drawn from immuneACCESS, this table holds only the in-frame rearrangements with V and J called that TCRdb kept. Clones are partly lost; checked studies trace under half to an unresolved V gene and leave the rest unexplained. The sample records fewer than 250,000 clones, 82% of which are singletons. The ten largest make up around 8% of the sample. Material: peripheral blood. These receptors were obtained from a woman aged 60 to 75 with COVID-19, enrolled during active disease.

This sequence joins TRBV5-6 and TRBJ2-1; D perhaps matches TRBD1 (6 bases). The germline V gene encodes CDR1 SGHDT and CDR2 YYEEEE. The CDR3 consists of 19 residues. V was trimmed by 1 base and J by 6 bases, leaving 26 bases between them. CDR3 sequence (DNA): TGTGCCAGCAGCTTGCCGACAGGTCCGGGCCCACGGACCCCCAATGAGCAGTTCTTC. Residues: CASSLPTGPGPRTPNEQFF.

V is TRBV5-5 and J is TRBJ1-4, with D perhaps TRBD1 (5 bases). Germline lookup yields CDR1 SGHKS and CDR2 YYEKEE (reference sequence). V was trimmed by 3 bases and J by 8 bases, leaving 17 bases between them. This CDR3 comprises 15 residues. In nucleotides, the CDR3 is TGTGCCAGCAGCTCCTCCGGGACGCGGGAGGAAAAACTGTTTTTT. It translates to CASSSSGTREEKLFF.

This chain uses TRBV3-1 (or the pseudogene TRBV3-2) with TRBJ2-5; D remains ambiguous. Looked up from germline, CDR1 is LGHDT and CDR2 is YNNKEL (reference sequence). V gave up 2 bases and J gave up 4 bases, with 14 bases separating them. The CDR3 runs 15 residues. CDR3 amino acids: CASSQMLTPSETQYF. Written as DNA, the CDR3 is TGTGCCAGCAGCCAAATGCTGACTCCGTCAGAGACCCAGTACTTC.

This CDR3 reads CASSLKGQTDSGNTIYF. The CDR3 nucleotides read TGCGCCAGCAGCTTGAAGGGACAGACCGACTCTGGAAACACCATATATTTT. This chain joins TRBV5-1 and TRBJ1-3; 7 nucleotides line up with TRBD1. Germline values: CDR1 SGHRS, CDR2 YFSETQ. The CDR3 sequence is 17 residues long. V trimming: 1 base; J trimming: 0 bases; junction bases outside the gene matches: 7.